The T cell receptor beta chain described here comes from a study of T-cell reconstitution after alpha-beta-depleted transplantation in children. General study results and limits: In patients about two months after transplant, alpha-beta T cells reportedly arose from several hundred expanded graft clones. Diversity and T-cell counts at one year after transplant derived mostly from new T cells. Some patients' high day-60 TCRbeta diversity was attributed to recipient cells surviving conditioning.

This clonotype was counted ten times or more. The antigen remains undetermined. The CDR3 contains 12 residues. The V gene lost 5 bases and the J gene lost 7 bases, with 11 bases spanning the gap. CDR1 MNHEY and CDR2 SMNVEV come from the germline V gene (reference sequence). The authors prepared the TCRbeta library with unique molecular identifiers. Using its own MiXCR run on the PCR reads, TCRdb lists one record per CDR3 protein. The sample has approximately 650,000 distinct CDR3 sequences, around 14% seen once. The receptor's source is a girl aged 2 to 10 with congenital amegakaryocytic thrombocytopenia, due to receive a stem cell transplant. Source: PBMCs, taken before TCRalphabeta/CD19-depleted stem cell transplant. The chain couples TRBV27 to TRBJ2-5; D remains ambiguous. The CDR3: CASSPNQVTQYF. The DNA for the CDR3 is TGTGCCAGCAGTCCCAACCAGGTGACCCAGTACTTC.